The clone carrying this T cell receptor beta chain was observed once. Its antigen remains unknown. The sample belongs to a study of multiple sclerosis patients with progressive multifocal leukoencephalopathy. Every PCR reaction included synthetic inline CDR3 controls for all V-J pairings. Profiled with immunoSEQ multiplex PCR; TCRdb holds only in-frame clones, not every one. The data hold approximately 35,000 clones, with roughly 87% observed a single time. The study's findings and limits: In most PML patients, TRB repertoires appeared less diverse by entropy.

Sample time point: time of PML onset. Prior interferon beta treatment was universal, and the PML patients were all female. This sequence was found in a human donor with progressive multifocal leukoencephalopathy. The input for sequencing was PBMCs, taken from a patient treated with natalizumab.

CDR3 in amino acids: CASSLIQGALVDTEAFF. In nucleotides, the CDR3 is TGTGCCAGCAGCCTAATTCAGGGGGCCCTTGTGGACACTGAAGCTTTCTTT. The V gene is TRBV14, the J gene TRBJ1-1; 8 nucleotides agree with TRBD1. Germline lookup yields CDR1 SGHDN and CDR2 FVKESK. The ends lost 4 bases at V and 3 bases at J; junction bases unmatched: 13. This CDR3 comprises 17 residues. Combining the CDR3 with reference TRBV14 and TRBJ1-1 gives the whole variable domain EAGVTQFPSHSVIEKGQTVTLRCDPISGHDNLYWYRRVMGKEIKFLLHFVKESKQDESGMPNNRFLAERTGGTYSTLKVQPAELEDSGVYFCASSLIQGALVDTEAFFGQGTRLTVV.